These T cell receptor beta chains were read from a single sample in a study of T-cell reconstitution after alpha-beta-depleted transplantation in children. TCRdb independently ran MiXCR on the PCR reads; one entry per CDR3 protein. The table shows more than 450,000 distinct CDR3 sequences, with approximately 20% occurring only once. Sequences were derived from PBMCs from the stem cell graft donor, sampled from the stem cell graft. The receptors stem from a human donor who donated a stem cell graft to a child with acute lymphoblastic leukemia. The CDR3 runs from the conserved cysteine through the conserved F or W. D genes are given only for firm matches. Clone size is not always given. Where it is, it says once, few, many or a class for expanded clones.

J gene | V gene | D gene | CDR3 length | clone size | CDR3 protein | CDR3 DNA
TRBJ1-1 | TRBV29-1 | . | 15 | . | CSVERRGLMNTEAFF | TGCAGCGTTGAACGGCGTGGCCTCATGAACACTGAAGCTTTCTTT
TRBJ2-1 | TRBV6-2/TRBV6-3 | TRBD2 | 15 | . | CASSSLAGDYDEQFF | TGTGCCAGCAGTTCCTTAGCGGGAGATTACGATGAGCAGTTCTTC
TRBJ2-1 | TRBV7-9 | TRBD1 | 12 | . | CATRTGFNEQFF | TGTGCCACCAGGACAGGGTTCAATGAGCAGTTCTTC
TRBJ2-1 | TRBV12-3/TRBV12-4 | TRBD2 | 14 | many | CASSTSGSYNEQFF | TGTGCCAGCAGTACTAGCGGGAGCTACAATGAGCAGTTCTTC
TRBJ2-7 | TRBV2 | . | 13 | many | CASIEGIPYEQYF | TGTGCCAGCATTGAGGGGATACCCTACGAGCAGTACTTC
TRBJ2-7 | TRBV27 | TRBD2 | 16 | few | CASSLWLAGGPYEQYF | TGTGCCAGCAGTTTGTGGCTAGCGGGAGGGCCCTACGAGCAGTACTTC
TRBJ1-5 | TRBV5-1 | . | 14 | few | CASSLAGLNQPQHF | TGCGCCAGCAGCTTGGCAGGGCTCAATCAGCCCCAGCATTTT
TRBJ1-2 | TRBV20-1 | . | 13 | . | CSASPTGPEGYTF | TGCAGTGCTAGCCCTACAGGTCCGGAGGGCTACACCTTC
TRBJ2-1 | TRBV29-1 | TRBD2 | 14 | . | CSVGGLAGGNEQFF | TGCAGCGTTGGGGGACTAGCGGGAGGCAATGAGCAGTTCTTC
TRBJ2-7 | TRBV6-1 | TRBD1 | 14 | . | CASSPGTGFYEQYF | TGTGCCAGCAGTCCCGGGACAGGCTTCTACGAGCAGTACTTC
TRBJ1-2 | TRBV19 | TRBD1 | 12 | few | CASARQGYGYTF | TGTGCCAGTGCCAGACAGGGCTATGGCTACACCTTC
TRBJ2-7 | TRBV25-1 | . | 13 | few | CASSDTVTYEQYF | TGTGCCAGCAGTGATACGGTTACCTACGAGCAGTACTTC
TRBJ2-5 | TRBV20-1 | . | 13 | . | CSPLLNSHKTQYF | TGCAGTCCTCTTCTAAACTCCCACAAGACCCAGTACTTC
TRBJ2-2 | TRBV29-1 | . | 13 | few | CSVERTNTGELFF | TGCAGCGTGGAGCGAACGAACACCGGGGAGCTGTTTTTT
TRBJ1-5 | TRBV7-9 | TRBD1 | 15 | few | CASSSGGGWGQPQHF | TGTGCCAGCAGCTCAGGGGGGGGCTGGGGTCAGCCCCAGCATTTT
TRBJ2-1 | TRBV5-1 | . | 13 | many | CASSSPSGNEQFF | TGCGCCAGCAGCTCGCCGTCTGGGAATGAGCAGTTCTTC
TRBJ1-2 | TRBV30 | . | 12 | . | CAWSRTGGGYTF | TGTGCCTGGAGCCGGACGGGTGGTGGCTACACCTTC
TRBJ1-2 | TRBV7-9 | . | 13 | . | CASSPIEVKRYTF | TGTGCCAGCAGCCCAATAGAAGTGAAAAGGTACACCTTC
TRBJ2-3 | TRBV7-6 | . | 15 | . | CASSLLTGTTDTQYF | TGTGCCAGCAGCCTGCTTACAGGGACCACAGATACGCAGTATTTT
TRBJ2-7 | TRBV25-1 | . | 14 | . | CASSGGGNYYEQYF | TGTGCCAGCAGTGGCGGCGGGAATTACTACGAGCAGTACTTC
TRBJ2-3 | TRBV4-1 | TRBD1 | 18 | few | CASSQATGTGAPQDTQYF | TGCGCCAGCAGCCAAGCCACCGGGACAGGGGCGCCCCAAGATACGCAGTATTTT
TRBJ2-7 | TRBV2 | TRBD1 | 14 | . | CASSEQTGSYEQYF | TGTGCCAGCAGTGAACAGACAGGGTCCTACGAGCAGTACTTC
TRBJ2-3 | TRBV25-1 | . | 13 | . | CASSQSDIDTQYF | TGTGCCAGCAGCCAGTCAGACATCGATACGCAGTATTTT
TRBJ2-1 | TRBV5-1 | TRBD2 | 16 | . | CASSLGWREGPNEQFF | TGCGCCAGCAGCTTGGGTTGGCGGGAGGGCCCCAATGAGCAGTTCTTC
TRBJ1-6 | TRBV12-3/TRBV12-4 | . | 14 | . | CASSFRGYDSPLHF | TGTGCCAGCAGTTTTAGGGGGTATGATTCACCCCTCCACTTT
TRBJ2-3 | TRBV20-1 | TRBD2 | 14 | few | CSARQASGEDTQYF | TGCAGTGCCCGGCAGGCTAGCGGCGAAGATACGCAGTATTTT
TRBJ2-7 | TRBV12-3/TRBV12-4 | TRBD1 | 13 | few | CASRPGQGTEQYF | TGTGCCAGCAGGCCCGGACAGGGAACCGAGCAGTACTTC
TRBJ2-7 | TRBV6-6 | TRBD2 | 13 | . | CASGTSPSYEQYF | TGTGCCAGCGGGACTAGTCCCTCCTACGAGCAGTACTTC
TRBJ2-5 | TRBV2 | TRBD1 | 14 | . | CASTSRTGGETQYF | TGTGCCAGCACTTCCCGGACAGGGGGGGAGACCCAGTACTTC
TRBJ1-2 | TRBV5-1 | . | 12 | few | CASSFENYGYTF | TGCGCCAGCAGCTTTGAAAACTATGGCTACACCTTC
TRBJ2-1 | TRBV30 | TRBD1 | 13 | . | CASGTGNRNEQFF | TGTGCCTCCGGGACAGGGAACCGTAATGAGCAGTTCTTC
TRBJ2-2 | TRBV5-1 | . | 21 | . | CASSPSPLPGGLESLGGELFF | TGCGCCAGCAGCCCCTCCCCTCTCCCAGGGGGACTAGAATCCCTGGGCGGGGAGCTGTTTTTT
TRBJ1-2 | TRBV12-3/TRBV12-4 | TRBD1 | 15 | . | CASSFDRGPLEGYTF | TGTGCCAGCAGTTTCGACAGGGGGCCCCTTGAAGGCTACACCTTC
TRBJ2-3 | TRBV20-1 | TRBD2 | 16 | few | CSARGLAGGVADTQYF | TGCAGTGCTAGAGGACTAGCGGGAGGGGTTGCAGATACGCAGTATTTT
TRBJ1-2 | TRBV7-9 | TRBD1 | 16 | . | CASTQGRQGRGNGYTF | TGTGCCAGCACCCAGGGGCGACAGGGCAGGGGGAATGGCTACACCTTC
TRBJ2-1 | TRBV27 | . | 12 | . | CASSPNREGQFF | TGTGCCAGCAGTCCAAACAGGGAGGGTCAGTTCTTC
TRBJ1-2 | TRBV5-1 | . | 14 | few | CASSLEARVYGYTF | TGCGCCAGCAGCTTGGAAGCCAGGGTCTATGGCTACACCTTC
TRBJ2-7 | TRBV20-1 | . | 15 | . | CSAREWGDNSYEQYF | TGCAGTGCTAGAGAGTGGGGAGACAACTCCTACGAGCAGTACTTC
TRBJ2-3 | TRBV25-1 | TRBD2 | 14 | few | CASSRGLATDTQYF | TGTGCCAGCAGTAGAGGACTAGCGACGGATACGCAGTATTTT
TRBJ2-4 | TRBV6-4 | TRBD2 | 19 | few | CASSHHPGLAGNGKNIQYF | TGTGCCAGCAGCCACCATCCGGGACTAGCGGGTAATGGCAAAAACATTCAGTACTTC
TRBJ2-6 | TRBV18 | . | 16 | few | CASSPSTSSGANVLTF | TGTGCCAGCTCACCATCGACCAGCTCTGGGGCCAACGTCCTGACTTTC
TRBJ2-3 | TRBV5-1 | . | 15 | . | CASSFTGRVTDTQYF | TGCGCCAGCAGCTTTACCGGTAGGGTCACAGATACGCAGTATTTT
TRBJ1-5 | TRBV27 | . | 13 | . | CSSQLGSNQPQHF | TGTTCATCCCAGTTGGGTAGCAATCAGCCCCAGCATTTT
TRBJ2-1 | TRBV7-8 | . | 14 | . | CASTDSSSYNEQFF | TGTGCCAGCACCGACAGTTCGTCCTACAATGAGCAGTTCTTC
TRBJ1-2 | TRBV2 | . | 14 | few | CASSEEEGYHGYTF | TGTGCCAGCAGTGAAGAGGAGGGGTACCATGGCTACACCTTC
TRBJ2-5 | TRBV15 | TRBD1 | 18 | . | CATSREGQGSGKEETQYF | TGTGCCACCAGCAGAGAGGGACAGGGAAGCGGGAAGGAAGAGACCCAGTACTTC
TRBJ2-5 | TRBV7-2 | TRBD2 | 17 | . | CASSLQSGRAGEGTQYF | TGTGCCAGCAGCTTACAATCTGGTCGAGCGGGAGAGGGGACCCAGTACTTC
TRBJ2-2 | TRBV14 | TRBD1 | 17 | . | CASSRAGTGVFTGELFF | TGTGCCAGCAGCCGGGCCGGGACAGGGGTTTTCACCGGGGAGCTGTTTTTT
TRBJ1-5 | TRBV2 | . | 14 | . | CASSARRGDQPQHF | TGTGCCAGCAGCGCGAGACGGGGGGATCAGCCCCAGCATTTT
TRBJ2-7 | TRBV5-1 | . | 14 | few | CASSSLYKSYEQYF | TGCGCCAGCAGCTCCCTATATAAGAGCTACGAGCAGTACTTC
TRBJ2-1 | TRBV7-9 | . | 14 | few | CASSSAALLGEQFF | TGTGCCAGCAGCTCCGCGGCCCTATTAGGTGAGCAGTTCTTC
TRBJ2-5 | TRBV27 | . | 14 | few | CASSFRDRAFTQYF | TGTGCCAGCAGTTTTCGGGACCGGGCTTTTACCCAGTACTTC
TRBJ2-3 | TRBV5-5 | TRBD2 | 15 | . | CASSSGLAMSDTQYF | TGTGCCAGCAGTTCGGGACTAGCGATGTCAGATACGCAGTATTTT
TRBJ1-5 | TRBV4-1 | . | 16 | . | CASSQVPVGSNQPQHF | TGCGCCAGCAGCCAAGTCCCGGTGGGTAGCAATCAGCCCCAGCATTTT
TRBJ2-3 | TRBV12-3/TRBV12-4 | . | 12 | . | CASSRGRGQGVF | TGTGCCAGCAGTCGCGGGCGGGGCCAGGGAGTTTTT
TRBJ2-1 | TRBV28 | . | 15 | few | CASSNTEGAYNEQFF | TGTGCCAGCAGCAACACGGAGGGTGCCTACAATGAGCAGTTCTTC
TRBJ1-6 | TRBV7-2 | . | 17 | . | CASSPEPGAGDNSPLHF | TGTGCCAGCAGCCCAGAGCCAGGGGCAGGCGATAATTCACCCCTCCACTTT
TRBJ2-1 | TRBV12-3/TRBV12-4 | TRBD2 | 17 | few | CASSDALKREANNEQFF | TGTGCCAGCAGTGACGCATTAAAGCGGGAGGCTAACAATGAGCAGTTCTTC